This T cell receptor (beta chain) was sequenced for a study of T cell responses to AZD1222 COVID-19 vaccine. The wider study: Analysis merged second doses at about 4 or about 12 weeks.

In the case of this clone: Its antigen is unidentified.

Germline values: CDR1 LNHDA, CDR2 SQIVND (reference sequence). V was pared by 6 bases and J by 0 bases, with 11 bases between. The CDR3 is 14 residues long. The study, taken as a whole, reports: Scientists sampled the repertoires only once the peak T cell response had passed. Clonal diversity was possibly underestimated; the donors were predominantly white British and more often female.

Only in-frame clones appear in the TCRdb table, and some are missing; sequencing was by immunoSEQ multiplex PCR. The profile shows some 75,000 clones, roughly 84% of them singletons. Sample: peripheral blood, taken on day 0 of AZD1222 vaccination. The J gene is TRBJ1-1, the V gene TRBV19; D gene unclear. This clonotype originated in an adult in good health. CDR3 sequence: CASSRHGVNTEAFF. DNA of the CDR3: TGTGCCAGTAGCCGACACGGCGTGAACACTGAAGCTTTCTTT.